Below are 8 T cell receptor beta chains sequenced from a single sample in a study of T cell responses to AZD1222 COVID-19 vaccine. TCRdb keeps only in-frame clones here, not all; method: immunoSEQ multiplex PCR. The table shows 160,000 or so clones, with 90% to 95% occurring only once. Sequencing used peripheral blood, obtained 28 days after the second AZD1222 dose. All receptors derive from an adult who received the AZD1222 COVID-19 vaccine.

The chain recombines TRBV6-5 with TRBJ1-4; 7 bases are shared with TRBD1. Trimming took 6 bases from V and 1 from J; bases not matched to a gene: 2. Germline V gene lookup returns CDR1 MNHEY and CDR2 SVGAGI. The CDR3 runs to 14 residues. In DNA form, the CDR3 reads TGTGCCAGCAGGCGACAGGGAACTAATGAAAAACTGTTTTTT. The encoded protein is CASRRQGTNEKLFF.

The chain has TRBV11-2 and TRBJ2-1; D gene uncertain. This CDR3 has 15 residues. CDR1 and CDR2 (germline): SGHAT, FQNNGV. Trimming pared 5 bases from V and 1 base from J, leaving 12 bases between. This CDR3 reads CASSRSATSYNEQFF. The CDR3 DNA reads TGTGCCAGCAGCAGGAGCGCAACATCCTACAATGAGCAGTTCTTC.

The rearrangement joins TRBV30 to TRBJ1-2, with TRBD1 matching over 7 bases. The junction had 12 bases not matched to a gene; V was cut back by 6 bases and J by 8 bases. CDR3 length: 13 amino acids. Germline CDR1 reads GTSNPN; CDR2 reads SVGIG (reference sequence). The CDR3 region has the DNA TGTGCCTGCCAGGGGCAGGGGGTGGAGGGCTACACCTTC. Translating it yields CACQGQGVEGYTF.

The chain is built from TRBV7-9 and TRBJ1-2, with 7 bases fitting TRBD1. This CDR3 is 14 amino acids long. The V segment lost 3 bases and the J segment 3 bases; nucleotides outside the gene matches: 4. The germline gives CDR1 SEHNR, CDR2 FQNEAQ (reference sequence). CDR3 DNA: TGTGCCAGCAGCTTTCTTGACAGGGACTATGGCTACACCTTC. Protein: CASSFLDRDYGYTF.

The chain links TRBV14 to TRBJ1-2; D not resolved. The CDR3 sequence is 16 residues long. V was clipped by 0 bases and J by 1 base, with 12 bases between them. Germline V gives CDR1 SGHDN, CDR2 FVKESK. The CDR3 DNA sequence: TGTGCCAGCAGCCAAGAGACGGGCAGATTTAACTATGGCTACACCTTC. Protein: CASSQETGRFNYGYTF.

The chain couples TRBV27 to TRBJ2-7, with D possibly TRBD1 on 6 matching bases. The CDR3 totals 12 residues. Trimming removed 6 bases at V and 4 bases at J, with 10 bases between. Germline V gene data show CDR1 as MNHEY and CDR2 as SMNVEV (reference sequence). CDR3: CASRRGKYEQYF. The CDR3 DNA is TGTGCCAGCAGAAGGGGGAAATACGAGCAGTACTTC.

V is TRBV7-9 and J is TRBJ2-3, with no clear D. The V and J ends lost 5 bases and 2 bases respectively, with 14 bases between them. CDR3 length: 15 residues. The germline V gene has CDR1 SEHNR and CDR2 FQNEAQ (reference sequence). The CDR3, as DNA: TGTGCCAGCAGCAGCCTCGAGAGGTACACAGATACGCAGTATTTT. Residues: CASSSLERYTDTQYF.

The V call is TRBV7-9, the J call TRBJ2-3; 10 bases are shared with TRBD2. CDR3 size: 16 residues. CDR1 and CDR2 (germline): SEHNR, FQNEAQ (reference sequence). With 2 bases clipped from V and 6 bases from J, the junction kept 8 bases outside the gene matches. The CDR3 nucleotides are TGTGCCAGCAGCTTAAACCCTAGCGGGGGAATCGATACGCAGTATTTT. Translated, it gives CASSLNPSGGIDTQYF.